The 19 T cell receptor beta chains presented below share a single source sample, sequenced in a study of cytomegalovirus exposure and HLA in healthy donors. Use of 60 Vbeta and 13 Jbeta primers characterized the PCR. Data came from immunoSEQ multiplex PCR; TCRdb stores just in-frame clones and leaves some out. In the table there are tens of thousands of clones, less than 80% of which are singletons. The source material was PBMCs. The receptors come from a man aged 25-40 years in good health and CMV-seronegative.

The V gene is TRBV2, the J gene TRBJ1-5; D is undetermined. The CDR3 is 14 amino acids. V lost 7 bases and J lost 0, with 10 bases in between. Germline values: CDR1 SNHLY, CDR2 FYNNEI. CDR3 protein: CASIRNYSNQPQHF. CDR3 nucleotide sequence: TGTGCCAGCATACGGAACTATAGCAATCAGCCCCAGCATTTT.

The CDR3 is CASSSRLAGGREQFF. In DNA, the CDR3 is TGTGCCAGCAGCTCAAGACTAGCGGGGGGTCGTGAGCAGTTCTTC. The chain carries TRBV7-3 and TRBJ2-1; 13 nucleotides agree with TRBD2. The germline CDR1 and CDR2 sequences are SGHTA and FQGTGA. V trimming: 4 bases; J trimming: 9 bases; junction bases outside the gene matches: 6. The CDR3 contains 15 residues.

This clone was seen more than once but under ten times. V and J are TRBV6-5 and TRBJ1-1; 7 positions agree with TRBD1. The CDR3 is 13 amino acids. Losses at the gene ends were 6 bases for V and 5 bases for J; bases not matched to a gene: 6. CDR1 and CDR2 from the germline V gene are MNHEY and SVGAGI. The CDR3 sequence is CASRYPGGTEAFF. Here the CDR3 DNA reads TGTGCCAGCAGGTATCCAGGGGGAACTGAAGCTTTCTTT.

This chain connects TRBV5-1 to TRBJ2-7; 7 nucleotides match TRBD1. V shed 7 bases and J 3 bases; nucleotides not matched to a gene: 10. From germline, CDR1 is SGHRS and CDR2 YFSETQ. There are 14 residues in the CDR3. CDR3: CASYPPGQNYEQYF. The CDR3 nucleotides are TGCGCCAGCTACCCGCCGGGACAGAACTACGAGCAGTACTTC.

J is TRBJ1-6 and V is TRBV7-9, with 7 bases that match TRBD1. CDR1 SEHNR and CDR2 FQNEAQ come from the germline V gene (reference sequence). The junction had 2 bases not matched to a gene; V was cut back by 2 bases and J by 10 bases. The CDR3 is made up of 13 amino acids. The CDR3 protein is CASSLQGDSPLHF. The CDR3 coding sequence is TGTGCCAGCAGCTTACAGGGGGACTCACCCCTCCACTTT.

The chain combines TRBV14 with TRBJ2-7, with 11 nucleotides matching TRBD1. The germline V gene has CDR1 SGHDN and CDR2 FVKESK. Trimming at V came to 3 bases and at J to 3 bases, leaving 4 bases not matched to a gene. The CDR3 has 15 residues. CDR3 protein: CASSQGTGGIYEQYF. The CDR3, as DNA: TGTGCCAGCAGCCAGGGGACAGGGGGAATCTACGAGCAGTACTTC. The full variable domain, with the rest looked up from reference TRBV14 and TRBJ2-7, is EAGVTQFPSHSVIEKGQTVTLRCDPISGHDNLYWYRRVMGKEIKFLLHFVKESKQDESGMPNNRFLAERTGGTYSTLKVQPAELEDSGVYFCASSQGTGGIYEQYFGPGTRLTVT.

This chain joins TRBV19 and TRBJ2-7; D remains unclear. Germline CDR1 LNHDA, CDR2 SQIVND (reference sequence). The CDR3 covers 13 residues. V lost 4 bases, J lost 3 bases, and 10 bases lay in between. This chain's CDR3 is CASSNSASYEQYF. DNA of the CDR3: TGTGCCAGTAGTAATTCTGCGAGCTACGAGCAGTACTTC.

The chain uses TRBV18 and TRBJ1-1, with D unresolved. Germline CDR1 and CDR2: KGHSH and LQKENI. The CDR3 is 15 amino acids. Trimming stripped 1 base from V and 0 bases from J, with 9 bases between. CDR3 sequence: CASSPRADMNTEAFF. Here the CDR3 DNA reads TGTGCCAGCTCACCACGGGCAGACATGAACACTGAAGCTTTCTTT.

The chain has TRBV4-1 and TRBJ2-3, with TRBD1 as a possible D gene (6 bases). V was shortened by 4 bases and J by 3 bases, with 23 bases between the two germline ends. The CDR3 totals 18 residues. Germline CDR1 reads MGHRA; CDR2 reads YSYEKL. CDR3 amino acids: CASSRTTVGALPTDTQYF. The CDR3 bases are TGCGCCAGCAGCCGGACGACTGTGGGGGCCCTGCCTACAGATACGCAGTATTTT.

The chain carries TRBV28 and TRBJ2-7; D perhaps matches TRBD2 (6 bases). This CDR3 has 14 amino acids. The V end lost 3 bases, the J end lost 7 bases, and 16 bases lay between the germline ends. CDR1 is MDHEN and CDR2 is SYDVKM in the germline V gene. The CDR3 nucleotides read TGTGCCAGCAGTTTCCCCCAGGGACGGGAGGAGCAGTACTTC. It specifies CASSFPQGREEQYF.

V and J are TRBV5-6 and TRBJ1-5; D might be TRBD1 (5 bases). Germline loops: CDR1 SGHDT, CDR2 YYEEEE. This CDR3 is built from 15 residues. Trimming shortened V by 3 bases and J by 7 bases, and 17 bases separated the two germline ends. The DNA of the CDR3 is TGTGCCAGCAGCTCAGAGGGAGGGGTCCGGCAGCCCCAGCATTTT. It encodes CASSSEGGVRQPQHF.

The chain recombines TRBV28 with TRBJ1-2; perhaps TRBD1 as D (5 bases). In germline, CDR1 is MDHEN, CDR2 SYDVKM. Trimming left V 7 bases short and J 4 bases short, with 19 bases between. This CDR3 comprises 15 residues. The CDR3 DNA follows: TGTGCCAGCATCGGGGGGGTGGGGGAACTCTATGGCTACACCTTC. Amino acid sequence: CASIGGVGELYGYTF.

This clone turned up a few times. The rearrangement uses TRBV9 and TRBJ2-3, with 12 bases that match TRBD1. With 0 bases clipped from V and 7 bases from J, the junction kept 6 bases outside the gene matches. The CDR3 covers 16 residues. Germline V gene data show CDR1 as SGDLS and CDR2 as YYNGEE. The CDR3 sequence is CASSVDGTGGVNTQYF. The CDR3 DNA reads as TGTGCCAGCAGCGTAGATGGGACAGGGGGCGTAAATACGCAGTATTTT.

This chain connects TRBV29-1 to TRBJ1-1; a possible D gene is TRBD1 (6 bases). The CDR3 has 13 amino acids. Germline V lookup: CDR1 SQVTM, CDR2 ANQGSEA. V lost 3 bases and J 1 base, leaving 9 bases between the germline ends. In DNA, the CDR3 is TGCAGCGTTGAGGACAGTAGGAACACTGAAGCTTTCTTT. Its protein product is CSVEDSRNTEAFF.

V and J are TRBV7-8 and TRBJ1-2, with 7 bases that match TRBD1. The V gene end was trimmed by 5 bases and the J gene end by 4 bases; junction bases not matched to a gene: 10. CDR1 and CDR2 (germline): SGHVS, FQNEAQ. CDR3 size: 15 residues. CDR3 in DNA: TGTGCCAGCAGCCTGCAGGGGACAGCCGGCTATGGCTACACCTTC. Encoded protein: CASSLQGTAGYGYTF.

The V and J genes are TRBV28 and TRBJ2-1, with no clear D. Trimming removed 3 bases from V and 4 bases from J, with 4 bases in between. Per germline, CDR1 MDHEN and CDR2 SYDVKM. The CDR3 covers 12 residues. The chain's CDR3 is CASSFRYNEQFF. The CDR3 DNA reads TGTGCCAGCAGTTTCCGGTACAATGAGCAGTTCTTC. The full variable domain, in which reference TRBV28 and TRBJ2-1 provide the parts outside the CDR3, is DVKVTQSSRYLVKRTGEKVFLECVQDMDHENMFWYRQDPGLGLRLIYFSYDVKMKEKGDIPEGYSVSREKKERFSLILESASTNQTSMYLCASSFRYNEQFFGPGTRLTVL.

The chain couples TRBV4-1 to TRBJ1-3; unclear D gene. Germline V lookup: CDR1 MGHRA, CDR2 YSYEKL. The germline V and J ends were trimmed by 4 bases and 0 bases, with 16 bases remaining between them. The CDR3 consists of 17 residues. The CDR3 region is CASSPVMSLDSGNTIYF. CDR3 bases: TGCGCCAGCAGCCCCGTTATGTCCCTAGACTCTGGAAACACCATATATTTT.

This clone was detected only once. The chain is built from TRBV27 and TRBJ2-5, with TRBD1 as a possible D gene (6 bases). CDR3 length: 17 residues. V lost 5 bases, J lost 1 base, and 20 bases lay in between. Germline V CDR1 and CDR2: MNHEY, SMNVEV (reference sequence). Written as DNA, the CDR3 is TGTGCCAGCAGTCCAGGGGCCTGGAACTCAGCCCAAGAGACCCAGTACTTC. The encoded protein is CASSPGAWNSAQETQYF.

V and J are TRBV27 and TRBJ1-5, with D possibly being TRBD1 (6 bases). The CDR3 has 16 residues. Germline V gene sequence: CDR1 MNHEY, CDR2 SMNVEV (reference sequence). The ends were cut back, 6 bases at V and 6 bases at J, with 21 bases in the middle. The CDR3 DNA sequence: TGTGCCAGCAGAAAACAGGGTTTCAGCGCGAGTCAGCCCCAGCATTTT. This sequence encodes CASRKQGFSASQPQHF.